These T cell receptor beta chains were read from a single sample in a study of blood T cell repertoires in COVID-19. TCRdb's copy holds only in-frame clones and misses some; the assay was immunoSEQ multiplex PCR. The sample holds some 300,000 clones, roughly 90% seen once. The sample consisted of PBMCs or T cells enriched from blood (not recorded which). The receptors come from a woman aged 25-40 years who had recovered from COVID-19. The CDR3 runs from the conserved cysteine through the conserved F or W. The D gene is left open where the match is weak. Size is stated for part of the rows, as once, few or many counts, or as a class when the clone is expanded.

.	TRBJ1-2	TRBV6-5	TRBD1	CASRKPGQDYGYTF	TGTGCCAGCAGAAAACCGGGACAGGATTATGGCTACACCTTC
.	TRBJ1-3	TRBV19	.	CASSLGLLSSGNTIYF	TGTGCCAGTAGTTTAGGACTCCTGTCCTCTGGAAACACCATATATTTT
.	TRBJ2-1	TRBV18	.	CASSPTGMTYNEQFF	TGTGCCAGCTCACCAACGGGTATGACCTACAATGAGCAGTTCTTC
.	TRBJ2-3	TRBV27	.	CASSTRRPTDTQYF	TGTGCCAGCAGTACCCGGAGGCCCACAGATACGCAGTATTTT
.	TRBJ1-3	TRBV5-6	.	CASSLVPGSGNTIYF	TGTGCCAGCAGCTTGGTACCGGGATCTGGAAACACCATATATTTT
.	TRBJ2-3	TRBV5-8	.	CASSLEFGRTDTQYF	TGTGCCAGCAGCTTGGAATTCGGGAGAACAGATACGCAGTATTTT
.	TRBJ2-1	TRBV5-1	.	CASSHGYNEQFF	TGCGCCAGCAGCCACGGCTACAATGAGCAGTTCTTC
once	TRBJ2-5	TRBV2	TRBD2	CASSTTRGGETQYF	TGTGCCAGCAGCACGACTAGGGGAGGGGAGACCCAGTACTTC
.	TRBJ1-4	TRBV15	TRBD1	CATSTTTGANEKLFF	TGTGCCACCAGCACCACGACAGGGGCTAATGAAAAACTGTTTTTT
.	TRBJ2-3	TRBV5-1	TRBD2	CASSLLAGESDTQYF	TGCGCCAGCAGCTTGCTGGCGGGAGAGTCAGATACGCAGTATTTT
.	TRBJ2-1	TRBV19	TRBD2	CAAGWRGDNEQFF	TGTGCCGCCGGGTGGCGGGGGGACAATGAGCAGTTCTTC
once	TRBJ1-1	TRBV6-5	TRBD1	CASRAGGQGLSAFF	TGTGCCAGCAGAGCCGGAGGACAGGGTTTATCAGCTTTCTTT
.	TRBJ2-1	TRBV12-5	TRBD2	CASGPQAGVHEQFF	TGTGCTAGTGGGCCTCAAGCGGGAGTACATGAGCAGTTCTTC
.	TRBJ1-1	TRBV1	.	CTSSQGFPQGAPTEAFF	TGCACCAGCAGCCAAGGGTTCCCACAGGGTGCTCCCACTGAAGCTTTCTTT
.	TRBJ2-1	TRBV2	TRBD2	CASRSPSGSYNEQFF	TGTGCCAGCAGATCACCTAGCGGAAGCTACAATGAGCAGTTCTTC
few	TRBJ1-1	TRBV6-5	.	CASRQNTEAFF	TGTGCCAGCAGACAGAACACTGAAGCTTTCTTT
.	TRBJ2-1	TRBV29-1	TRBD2	CSVDAGVSYNEQFF	TGCAGCGTTGACGCGGGAGTATCTTACAATGAGCAGTTCTTC
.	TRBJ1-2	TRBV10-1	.	CASSEQADYGYTF	TGCGCCAGCAGCGAACAGGCCGACTATGGCTACACCTTC
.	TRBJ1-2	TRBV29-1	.	CSVRRGLAGDTF	TGCAGCGTCCGCCGAGGGCTCGCAGGGGACACCTTC
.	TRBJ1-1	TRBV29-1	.	CSVGPRQDRWNTEAFF	TGCAGCGTCGGACCACGCCAGGACAGATGGAACACTGAAGCTTTCTTT
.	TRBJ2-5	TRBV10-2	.	CASSYSLARETQYF	TGCGCCAGCAGCTATAGTTTAGCCAGAGAGACCCAGTACTTC
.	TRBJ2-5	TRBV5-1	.	CASSFRGQETQYF	TGCGCCAGCAGTTTCCGGGGCCAAGAGACCCAGTACTTC
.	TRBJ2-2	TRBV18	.	CASSPPNAVMNTGELFF	TGTGCCAGCTCACCACCGAATGCGGTAATGAACACCGGGGAGCTGTTTTTT
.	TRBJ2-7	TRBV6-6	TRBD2	CASSYDGGRADEQYF	TGTGCCAGCAGTTACGATGGCGGGAGGGCCGACGAGCAGTACTTC
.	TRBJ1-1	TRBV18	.	CASSSGPEAFF	TGTGCCAGCTCTAGCGGCCCTGAAGCTTTCTTT
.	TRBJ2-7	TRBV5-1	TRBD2	CASSFTSGRRDEQYF	TGCGCCAGCAGCTTCACTAGCGGGAGGCGCGACGAGCAGTACTTC
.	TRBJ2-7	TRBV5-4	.	CASSLPPPRYEQYF	TGTGCCAGCAGCTTGCCCCCACCTAGATACGAGCAGTACTTC
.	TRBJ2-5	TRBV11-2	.	CASSSQSPTGVEETQYF	TGTGCCAGCAGCTCTCAATCTCCCACCGGGGTTGAAGAGACCCAGTACTTC
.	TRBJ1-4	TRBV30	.	CAWSATLSVYGKLFF	TGTGCCTGGAGTGCCACGCTGTCGGTTTACGGAAAACTGTTTTTT
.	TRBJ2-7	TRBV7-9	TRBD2	CASSPLNTGTSGRIYEQYF	TGTGCCAGCAGCCCCCTCAACACCGGGACTAGCGGGAGGATATACGAGCAGTACTTC
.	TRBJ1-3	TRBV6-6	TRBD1	CASSYQGDSGNTIYF	TGTGCCAGCAGTTATCAGGGGGACTCTGGAAACACCATATATTTT
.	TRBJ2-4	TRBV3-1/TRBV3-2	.	CASSQGSYGDIQYF	TGTGCCAGCAGCCAAGGTTCCTACGGGGACATTCAGTACTTC
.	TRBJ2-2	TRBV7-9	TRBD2	CASSLDPGRAFGELFF	TGTGCCAGCAGCTTAGACCCGGGGAGGGCGTTCGGGGAGCTGTTTTTT
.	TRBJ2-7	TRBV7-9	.	CASSKHTGLLYEQYF	TGTGCCAGCAGCAAACATACAGGTCTCTTGTACGAGCAGTACTTC
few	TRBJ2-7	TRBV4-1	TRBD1	CASSRVQGFAYEQYF	TGCGCCAGCAGCCGGGTACAGGGGTTCGCCTACGAGCAGTACTTC
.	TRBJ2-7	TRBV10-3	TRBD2	CAISEASGTSGRKKSYEQYF	TGTGCCATCAGTGAGGCATCGGGGACTAGCGGGCGAAAAAAGTCCTACGAGCAGTACTTC
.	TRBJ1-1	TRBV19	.	CASSMSNGDVTEAFF	TGTGCCAGTAGCATGTCAAACGGGGATGTCACTGAAGCTTTCTTT
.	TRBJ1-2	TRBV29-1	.	CSVDFRDDYGYTF	TGCAGCGTTGACTTCAGGGATGACTATGGCTACACCTTC
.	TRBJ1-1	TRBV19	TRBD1	CASRGLGTEAFF	TGTGCCAGCAGGGGGCTGGGGACTGAAGCTTTCTTT
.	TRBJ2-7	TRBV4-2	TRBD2	CASSQDELAGGPYEQYF	TGTGCCAGCAGCCAAGATGAACTAGCGGGAGGGCCCTACGAGCAGTACTTC
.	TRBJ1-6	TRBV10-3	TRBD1	CAISATGDSPLHF	TGTGCCATCAGTGCGACAGGGGATTCACCCCTCCACTTT
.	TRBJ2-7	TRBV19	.	CASSKGGGYEQYF	TGTGCCAGTAGCAAAGGGGGGGGCTACGAGCAGTACTTC
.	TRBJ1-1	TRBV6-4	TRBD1	CASKRTGTMNTEAFF	TGTGCCAGCAAGAGGACAGGGACGATGAACACTGAAGCTTTCTTT
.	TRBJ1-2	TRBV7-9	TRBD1	CASGDGTDYGYTF	TGTGCCAGCGGAGATGGGACAGACTATGGCTACACCTTC
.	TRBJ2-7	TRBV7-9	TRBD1	CASSFDRVDSYEQYF	TGTGCCAGCAGTTTCGACAGGGTAGATTCCTACGAGCAGTACTTC
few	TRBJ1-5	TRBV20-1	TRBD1	CSASRQGDQPQHF	TGCAGTGCTAGTCGTCAGGGGGATCAGCCCCAGCATTTT
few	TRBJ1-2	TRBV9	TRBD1	CASSVVPGQGANF	TGTGCCAGCAGCGTAGTCCCGGGACAGGGGGCCAACTTC
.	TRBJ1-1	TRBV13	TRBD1	CASSYETGWANTEAFF	TGTGCCAGCAGCTACGAGACAGGGTGGGCGAACACTGAAGCTTTCTTT
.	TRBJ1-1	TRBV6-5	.	CASRPLVNTEAFF	TGTGCCAGCAGACCCCTAGTGAACACTGAAGCTTTCTTT
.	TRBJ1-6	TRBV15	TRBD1	CATRKQGKNSPLHF	TGTGCCACACGCAAACAGGGGAAGAATTCACCCCTCCACTTT
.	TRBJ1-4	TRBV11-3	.	CASSRGYGEKLFF	TGTGCCAGCAGCCGGGGTTACGGTGAAAAACTGTTTTTT